A selection of T cell receptor beta chains follows, all from one sample in a study of OX40 agonist ivuxolimab in advanced cancers. Clones were read by immunoSEQ multiplex PCR, and TCRdb kept only the in-frame ones, dropping some. In the table there are approximately 44,000 clones, roughly nine tenths of which are singletons. The sequences come from CD4+ or CD8+ T cells sorted from blood, collected in a trial of the OX40 agonist ivuxolimab. These receptors were collected from an adult with an advanced solid tumor such as melanoma, head and neck, liver or kidney cancer. The CDR3 runs from the conserved cysteine through the conserved F or W. A D gene is named only where the DNA matches it firmly. Size is omitted from some rows. Given values are once, few, many or a class for expanded clones.

D gene	CDR3 length	J gene	clone size	V gene	CDR3 DNA	CDR3 protein
.	14	TRBJ2-7	.	TRBV5-4	TGTGCCAGCAGCCGTGGGGAGCTACTTGGGGAGCAGTACTTC	CASSRGELLGEQYF
.	16	TRBJ2-2	.	TRBV4-3	TGCGCCAGCAGCCAAGAGTGGGGACAAGTGACCGGGGAGCTGTTTTTT	CASSQEWGQVTGELFF
TRBD1	14	TRBJ2-7	.	TRBV7-8	TGTGCCAGCAGCTGGGGGACAGTATCCTACGAGCAGTACTTC	CASSWGTVSYEQYF
TRBD1	12	TRBJ2-4	.	TRBV11-2	TGTGCCAGCAGCTTAGTGCGGGACAGGGAGTACTTC	CASSLVRDREYF
.	16	TRBJ1-1	once	TRBV10-3	TGTGCCATCAGTCGAAGTCCCGGAGAACCGAACACTGAAGCTTTCTTT	CAISRSPGEPNTEAFF
.	12	TRBJ1-1	few	TRBV29-1	TGCAGCGTTGAAGATCGGGTCGCTGAAGCTTTCTTT	CSVEDRVAEAFF
TRBD1	17	TRBJ2-7	once	TRBV9	TGTGCCAGCAGCGTAGACCCGGGACAGGGATCAACCTACGAGCAGTACTTC	CASSVDPGQGSTYEQYF
.	15	TRBJ1-2	.	TRBV13	TGTGCCAGCAGCTTAGGCCGTTCGTCACACTATGGCTACACCTTC	CASSLGRSSHYGYTF
.	15	TRBJ1-4	.	TRBV7-9	TGTGCCAGCAGCTTAACGGGGCAGGGGAGGGAAAAACTGTTTTTT	CASSLTGQGREKLFF
.	13	TRBJ2-5	once	TRBV25-1	TGTGCCAGCAGCCTAACAGGAAAAGAGACCCAGTACTTC	CASSLTGKETQYF